The clone carrying this TCR beta chain appeared many times. The antigen is undetermined. The source of the sample is a study of CD8 T cells in ankylosing spondylitis. Whole-study results and caveats: Reports of some motif variants in reactive arthritis synovial fluid and blood predate this one. From matched ankylosing spondylitis synovial fluid, disease-linked clones were reportedly recovered at significantly enriched levels.

The germline V gene has CDR1 SQVTM and CDR2 ANQGSEA. This CDR3 comprises 13 residues. V was pared by 6 bases and J by 1 base, with 5 bases of the junction left unmatched. Using quantitative 5'-RACE with molecular barcodes, the authors made TCR beta libraries. TCRdb reprocessed the 5' RACE reads with MiXCR, giving one entry per CDR3 protein. In the table there are under 300,000 distinct CDR3 sequences, 8.6% of which are singletons. Sequencing was performed on blood, either unsorted or a sorted T cell fraction (not recorded which). J is TRBJ1-1 and V is TRBV29-1; TRBD1 matches 7 bases. This receptor was taken from a male donor with ankylosing spondylitis or in good health (not recorded which). CDR3 DNA sequence: TGCAGCGTCACAGGGGTGGGGAACACTGAAGCTTTCTTT. This gives the protein CSVTGVGNTEAFF.